The subject of this entry is one TCR beta chain. What this receptor recognizes is not known. There are no base qualities to consult, and no much larger clone falls within one base. This entry comes from a study of blood T cell repertoires in COVID-19 (dated by TCRdb to 2020 to 2021). With respect to the entire study: Collaborator samples came from the United States, Italy and Spain and covered acute and convalescent phases of COVID-19. Where HLA class I and class II types were available, the types were taken from metadata supplied by the sample provider, not from assay-based typing. The repertoires were released in a freely available public database intended as a resource for research on the immune response to SARS-CoV-2. Samples came from the ongoing ImmuneRACE study (first 160 participants) plus 1,254 subjects from 6 global collaborators. Sample metadata almost always included a de-identified subject ID, COVID-19 status, age in years and sex. The dataset comprised deeply sampled blood TCRbeta repertoires from subjects exposed to, actively infected with, or recovered from COVID-19. The material from the prospective study consisted of cDNA or gDNA derived from T cells, B-cell-depleted T cells, or PBMCs. Summary of the overall study and its limitations: How much clinical and demographic metadata was included differed by source and by participant, and the metadata was provided uncurated.

There are 16 amino acids in the CDR3, from cysteine to phenylalanine inclusive. Left in the record is the CDR3 DNA by itself, 48 bases read in frame from the first base. The germline V gene yields LGHNA for CDR1 and YNFKEQ for CDR2. Trimming accounts for 5 bases at V and 2 bases at J, while the number of junction bases matched to no gene is 9. TCRbeta CDR3 regions were amplified from genomic DNA by means of the immunoSEQ Assay, a bias-controlled multiplex PCR. The paper's data handling went like this. The number of nucleated cells in each sample was estimated by amplification of reference gene primers within the assay. To quantify the absolute abundance of each unique TCRbeta CDR3 rearrangement, sequence reads were collapsed and filtered. For each sample, productive Simpson clonality was calculated as the square root of Simpson's diversity index over productive rearrangements. The table was pulled from immuneACCESS by TCRdb, which kept in-frame rearrangements only. Such tables lose some clones; where checked, under half of the loss comes from unresolved V genes, and the rest has no known cause. For V, J and clone size, that table is used; D and trimming come from the DNA. In all, the sample holds 55,000 to 75,000 clones, and less than 75% of those were seen once. The biggest ten clones account for over 20% of the sample.

Each collaborating institution followed its own protocols to collect whole blood in K2EDTA tubes. For TCRbeta analysis, collaborator samples were shipped as frozen whole blood, as isolated PBMCs, or as DNA extracted from either sample type. Material: peripheral blood. The chain couples TRBV4-2 to TRBJ1-2, with 9 bases matching TRBD1. The TCR originated in a man aged 55-75 years with acute or convalescent COVID-19. This receptor has the CDR3 CASSTSRQGGNYGYTF. The sequence in DNA is TGTGCCAGCAGCACCTCCAGACAGGGGGGGAACTATGGCTACACCTTC.